This TCR beta chain was sequenced during a study of cytomegalovirus exposure and HLA in healthy donors. Study results and caveats: In a later analysis, donors in an Asian-associated ancestry cluster reportedly had fewer N-insertions in productive TCRs than the cohort mean. Researchers reported in a later analysis that common viral pathogens appeared linked to several top clusters. A later analysis linked 15,000 to 20,000 TCR beta sequences to HLA alleles at 0.05 false discovery rate.

Use of 60 Vbeta and 13 Jbeta primers characterized the PCR. Measured with immunoSEQ multiplex PCR; TCRdb has only the in-frame clones, and not every one. The sample gives about 160,000 clones, 84% of which show up once; around 2% is in the top ten. Germline CDR1 and CDR2: SGHTA and FQGTGA. V was pared by 5 bases and J by 0 bases, with 4 bases of the junction left unmatched. The CDR3 sequence is 15 residues long. Comment on this clone: Antigen unknown.

The clonotype originates from a man aged 18 to 35 in good health and CMV-seronegative. The sample consisted of PBMCs. V and J are TRBV7-3 and TRBJ2-1; 7 bases agree with TRBD2. Here the CDR3 DNA reads TGTGCCAGCAGCGAACTAGCGAACTCCTACAATGAGCAGTTCTTC. It codes for CASSELANSYNEQFF.